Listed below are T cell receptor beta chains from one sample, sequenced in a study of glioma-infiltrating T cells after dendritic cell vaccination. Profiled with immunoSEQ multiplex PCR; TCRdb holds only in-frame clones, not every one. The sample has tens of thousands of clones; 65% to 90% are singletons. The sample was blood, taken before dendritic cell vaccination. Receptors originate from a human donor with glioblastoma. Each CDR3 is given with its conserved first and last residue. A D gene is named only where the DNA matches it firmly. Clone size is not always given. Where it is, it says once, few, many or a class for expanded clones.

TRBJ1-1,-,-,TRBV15,TGTGCCACCAGCCGACTAGCCGGCGACGGAGCTTTCTTT,CATSRLAGDGAFF
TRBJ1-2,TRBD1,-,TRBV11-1,TGTGCCAGCAGCTGGGGACAGTCCTATGGCTACACCTTC,CASSWGQSYGYTF
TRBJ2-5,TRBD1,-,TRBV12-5,TGTGCTAGTGGTTCGACAGGGGGCCTCGAGACCCAGTACTTC,CASGSTGGLETQYF
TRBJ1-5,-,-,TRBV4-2,TGTGCCAGCAGCCAGCCAGAGGGCGGGGGACCCAATCAGCCCCAGCATTTT,CASSQPEGGGPNQPQHF
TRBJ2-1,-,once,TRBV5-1,TGCGCCAGCAGCTTGCGGGGAACCTACAATGAGCAGTTCTTC,CASSLRGTYNEQFF
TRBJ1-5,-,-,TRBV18,TGTGCCAGCTCCCAGGACATCAGTTATAGCAATCAGCCCCAGCATTTT,CASSQDISYSNQPQHF
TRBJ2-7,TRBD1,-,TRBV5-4,TGTGCCAGCAGCCTGGGACAGGGGGCAAGGGAGCAGTACTTC,CASSLGQGAREQYF
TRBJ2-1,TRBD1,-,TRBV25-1,TGTGCCAGCAGTGAACGGTCGACAGGGGGCACCTACAATGAGCAGTTCTTC,CASSERSTGGTYNEQFF
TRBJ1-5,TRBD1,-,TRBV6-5,TGTGCCAGCAGTTACTCGACAGGGCGACAGCCCCAGCATTTT,CASSYSTGRQPQHF
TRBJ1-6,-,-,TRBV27,TGTGCCAGCAGTTTCGGGGATTCACCCCTCCACTTT,CASSFGDSPLHF
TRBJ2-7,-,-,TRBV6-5,TGTGCCAGCAGTTATGGACAATCCTACGAGCAGTACTTC,CASSYGQSYEQYF
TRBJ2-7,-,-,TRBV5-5,TGTGCCAGCAGCTTGGTAGGTGGGGGGGCGAATTACGAGCAGTACTTC,CASSLVGGGANYEQYF
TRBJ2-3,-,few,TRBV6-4,TGTGCCAGCAGTGACGTGGCGGGGAGCACAGATACGCAGTATTTT,CASSDVAGSTDTQYF
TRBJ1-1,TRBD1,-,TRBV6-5,TGTGCCAGCAGTGAGACAGGGGACACTGAAGCTTTCTTT,CASSETGDTEAFF
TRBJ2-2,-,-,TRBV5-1,TGCGCCAGCAGCCAACAGGGTGCGAACACCGGGGAGCTGTTTTTT,CASSQQGANTGELFF
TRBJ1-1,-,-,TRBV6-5,TGTGCCAGCAGTTACTCGGGGCCTATGAACACTGAAGCTTTCTTT,CASSYSGPMNTEAFF
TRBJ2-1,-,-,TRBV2,TGTGCCAGCAGTGAAGGCCAAGGTAGAGGGCATCCGTTCTTC,CASSEGQGRGHPFF
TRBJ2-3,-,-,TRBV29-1,TGCAGCGTTGAGGGGGGGCTAACAGATACGCAGTATTTT,CSVEGGLTDTQYF
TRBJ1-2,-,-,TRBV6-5,TGTGCCAGCAGGCTGGGGGCAGGGGATGGCTACACCTTC,CASRLGAGDGYTF
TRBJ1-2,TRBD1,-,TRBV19,TGTGCCAGTAGTACCCGACAGGGTAACTATGGCTACACCTTC,CASSTRQGNYGYTF
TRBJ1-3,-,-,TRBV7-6,TGTGCCAGCAGCGCGAGCGGACAGTTTGCCAGCTCTGGAAACACCATATATTTT,CASSASGQFASSGNTIYF
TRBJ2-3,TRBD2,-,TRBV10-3,TGTGCCATCAGTGAGGGCCTAGCGGGGAAATCTAGCACAGATACGCAGTATTTT,CAISEGLAGKSSTDTQYF
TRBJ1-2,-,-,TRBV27,TGTGCCAGCAGTCCCCTCCAGGGGTTCAGAGGACTCGGGAACTATGGCTACACCTTC,CASSPLQGFRGLGNYGYTF
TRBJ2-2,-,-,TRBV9,TGTGCCAGCAGCTCCCGACTTATAAACACCGGGGAGCTGTTTTTT,CASSSRLINTGELFF
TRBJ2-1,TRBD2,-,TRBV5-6,TGTGCCAGCAGGCTTAAGTATGGCGGGGGGGCCGATGAGCAGTTCTTC,CASRLKYGGGADEQFF
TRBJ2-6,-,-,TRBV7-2,TGTGCCAGCAGAGCCAACTCTGGGGCCAACGTCCTGACTTTC,CASRANSGANVLTF
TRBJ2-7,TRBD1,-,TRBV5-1,TGCGCCAGCAGGGAACAGGGGGCGACCTACGAGCAGTACTTC,CASREQGATYEQYF
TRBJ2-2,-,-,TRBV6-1,TGTGCCAGCAGTGATGTGGGGGGGCGTCCCGGGGAGCTGTTTTTT,CASSDVGGRPGELFF
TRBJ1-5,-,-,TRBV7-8,TGTGCCAGCAGCTTAGGTAACAACAATCAGCCCCAGCATTTT,CASSLGNNNQPQHF
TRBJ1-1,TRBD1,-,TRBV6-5,TGTGCCAGCAGTTCCCTCGGGACAGGGGATACTGAAGCTTTCTTT,CASSSLGTGDTEAFF
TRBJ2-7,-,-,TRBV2,TGTGCCAGCATGCCCGACAGGAGTATAACCTACGAGCAGTACTTC,CASMPDRSITYEQYF
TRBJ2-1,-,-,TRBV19,TGTGCCAGTAGCCCTGGAGGGGGCAGGGATGAGCAGTTCTTC,CASSPGGGRDEQFF
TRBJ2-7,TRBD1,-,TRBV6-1,TGTGCCAGCAGTGAGGGACAGGGGGCTTCCTACGAGCAGTACTTC,CASSEGQGASYEQYF
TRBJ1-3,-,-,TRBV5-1,TGCGCCAGCAGCTTGGCCGTCAGTGGAAACACCATATATTTT,CASSLAVSGNTIYF
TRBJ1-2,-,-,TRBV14,TGTGCCAGCAGCCAACAGCAGGGGTCCCGCGGCTACACCTTC,CASSQQQGSRGYTF
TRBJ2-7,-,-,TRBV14,TGTGCCAGCAGCCACGGCAGGGGAACCTACGAGCAGTACTTC,CASSHGRGTYEQYF
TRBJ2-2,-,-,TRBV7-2,TGTGCCAGCAGCTTAGTGACAGTTAAAACCGGGGAGCTGTTTTTT,CASSLVTVKTGELFF
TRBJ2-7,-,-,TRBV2,TGTGCCAGTCTAGGAAATTCCTACGAGCAGTACTTC,CASLGNSYEQYF
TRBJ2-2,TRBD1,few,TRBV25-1,TGTGCCAGCTACTCGGACAGGGAAGGCACCGGGGAGCTGTTTTTT,CASYSDREGTGELFF
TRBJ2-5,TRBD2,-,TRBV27,TGTGCCAGCAGTTTGGCGACTAGCGGGGAGACCCAGTACTTC,CASSLATSGETQYF
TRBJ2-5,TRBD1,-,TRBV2,TGTGCCAGAGGACAGGGCGGTGAGACCCAGTACTTC,CARGQGGETQYF